Below, one T cell receptor (beta chain) is given with its context. The data were taken from a study of cytotoxic CD8 clonotypes in ibrutinib-treated CLL. At the level of the study: Partial responses numbered roughly 25 and complete responses 2; after a median about 62 months, roughly 14 stayed remitted and approximately twelve progressed.

The planned depth of sequencing spanned 1 in 200,000 to 1 in 1 million T cells. Assay used: immunoSEQ multiplex PCR; TCRdb lists only in-frame clones, some missing. Of tens of thousands of clones in the sample, about two thirds were seen once. CDR3 size: 14 residues. From germline, CDR1 is SGHKS and CDR2 YYEKEE (reference sequence). Trimming left V 4 bases short and J 0 bases short, with 7 bases between. Sequencing was performed on PBMCs, taken after 12 months of ibrutinib treatment. This sequence was found in a human donor with chronic lymphocytic leukemia. The rearrangement uses TRBV5-5 and TRBJ1-4; possibly TRBD1 for D (5 bases). The CDR3 reads CASSMTATNEKLFF. In DNA, the CDR3 is TGTGCCAGCAGCATGACAGCAACTAATGAAAAACTGTTTTTT.